Each of the 31 T cell receptor beta chains below was sequenced from the same sample in a study of T-cell memory formation after mild COVID-19. TCRdb used MiXCR to reprocess the 5' RACE reads, holding one entry per CDR3 protein. The data hold about 200,000 distinct CDR3 sequences, with under 20% observed a single time. Material for sequencing was PBMCs or a T cell subset sorted from them (not recorded which). The origin of the receptors is an adult woman who had mild COVID-19 (a few samples of this study predate the infection). Cell type and time point are not known.

The rearrangement links TRBV21-1 to TRBJ2-1. TRBV21-1 is recorded as a pseudogene. The CDR3 runs to 13 residues. This CDR3 reads CASSKVSGLEQFF. Written as DNA, the CDR3 is TGTGCCAGCAGCAAAGTCTCAGGTCTTGAGCAGTTCTTC.

The chain combines TRBV2 with TRBJ1-5; D is ambiguous. Trimming left V 5 bases short and J 2 bases short, with 13 bases between. Germline V CDR1 and CDR2: SNHLY, FYNNEI. The CDR3 covers 15 residues. CDR3 sequence: CASSPPGVRNQPQHF. Here the CDR3 DNA reads TGTGCCAGCAGTCCGCCTGGGGTCCGCAATCAGCCCCAGCATTTT.

This clonotype was seen a handful of times. The chain is built from TRBV2 and TRBJ2-6; D not certain. Per the germline V gene, CDR1 is SNHLY and CDR2 is FYNNEI. V gave up 6 bases and J gave up 0 bases, with 9 bases separating them. This CDR3 is built from 15 residues. This CDR3 is CASRSAVSGANVLTF. The CDR3 DNA sequence: TGTGCCAGCAGAAGTGCCGTCTCTGGGGCCAACGTCCTGACTTTC.

This clonotype has at least ten counts. V usage is TRBV4-2 and J usage is TRBJ2-7, with 9 bases aligning to TRBD2. V gave up 1 base and J gave up 4 bases; unmatched junction bases: 2. The V gene's germline CDR1 is LGHNA and CDR2 YNFKEQ. The CDR3 consists of 14 residues. This chain's CDR3 is CASSQGLAEYEQYF. The CDR3 nucleotides are TGTGCCAGCAGCCAAGGACTAGCGGAGTACGAGCAGTACTTC.

Many counts were recorded for this clonotype. The V and J genes are TRBV11-2 and TRBJ2-7; no clear D gene. Deletions cut 1 base from V and 4 bases from J, with 11 bases between. Per the germline V gene, CDR1 is SGHAT and CDR2 is FQNNGV. CDR3 length: 14 amino acids. CDR3 loop: CASSLGVNLYEQYF. DNA for the CDR3: TGTGCCAGCAGCTTAGGAGTGAATTTATACGAGCAGTACTTC.

This chain uses TRBV5-1 with TRBJ2-3; D unresolved. Looked up from germline, CDR1 is SGHRS and CDR2 is YFSETQ. Trimming shortened V by 1 base and J by 11 bases, and 8 bases separated the two germline ends. CDR3 length: 11 residues. CDR3 nucleotide sequence: TGCGCCAGCAGCTTGTCGGGTGGGCAGTATTTT. It specifies CASSLSGGQYF.

This clonotype was recorded a few times. This rearrangement joins TRBV5-5 to TRBJ2-1; a weak D match, TRBD2 (7 bases). The V gene lost 2 bases and the J gene lost 6 bases, with 21 bases spanning the gap. The CDR3 length is 17 residues. Germline V gene sequence: CDR1 SGHKS, CDR2 YYEKEE (reference sequence). As DNA, the CDR3 is TGTGCCAGCAGCTTTGGCTTCAGAGGGGGGGGCGGCAATGAGCAGTTCTTC. It is translated as CASSFGFRGGGGNEQFF.

The CDR3 DNA reads as TGTGCCAGCAGCTTGGGGGGCCGTCGCAATCAGCCCCAGCATTTT. Protein product: CASSLGGRRNQPQHF. The chain combines TRBV7-2 with TRBJ1-5; D is possibly TRBD1 (6 bases). Germline loops: CDR1 SGHTA, CDR2 FQGNSA. This CDR3 comprises 15 residues. Trimming took 3 bases from V and 2 from J, leaving 11 bases between them.

The V and J genes are TRBV12-5 and TRBJ2-7, with D possibly matching TRBD2 (5 bases). This CDR3 is built from 12 residues. V lost 8 bases, J lost 6 bases, and 14 bases lay in between. Germline CDR1 reads LGHNT; CDR2 reads FRNRAP. The CDR3 reads CASTGNEGEQYF. CDR3 nucleotide sequence: TGTGCTAGTACGGGGAATGAAGGCGAGCAGTACTTC.

The chain combines TRBV7-2 with TRBJ1-4; D ambiguous. The CDR3 is 17 residues long. Trimming took 5 bases from V and 0 from J, leaving 16 bases between them. The germline V gene encodes CDR1 SGHTA and CDR2 FQGNSA. DNA of the CDR3: TGTGCCAGCAGCCCCGGCGGAGGGCGTGCAACTAATGAAAAACTGTTTTTT. It specifies CASSPGGGRATNEKLFF. The full variable domain, completed using reference TRBV7-2 and TRBJ1-4, is GAGVSQSPSNKVTEKGKDVELRCDPISGHTALYWYRQSLGQGLEFLIYFQGNSAPDKSGLPSDRFSAERTGGSVSTLTIQRTQQEDSAVYLCASSPGGGRATNEKLFFGSGTQLSVL.

V and J are TRBV20-1 and TRBJ1-1; 8 nucleotides align to TRBD1. V lost 3 bases and J lost 4; bases outside the gene matches: 7. CDR1 is DFQATT, CDR2 SNEGSKA, per germline (reference sequence). The CDR3 spans 14 residues. The CDR3 DNA is TGCAGTGCTAGGATGGACAGGGAGTTCACTGAAGCTTTCTTT. Its translation: CSARMDREFTEAFF.

There are a few counts of this clonotype. V is TRBV6-5 and J is TRBJ2-7; a possible D gene is TRBD1 (6 bases). CDR1 and CDR2 from the germline V gene are MNHEY and SVGAGI. This CDR3 has 15 residues. Trimming left V 0 bases short and J 6 bases short, with 15 bases between. DNA of the CDR3: TGTGCCAGCAGTTACTCGATATCTCACAGGGCCGAGCAGTACTTC. Protein: CASSYSISHRAEQYF.

This clonotype is medium-sized (0.01 to 0.1%) by share. This rearrangement joins TRBV20-1 to TRBJ2-5, with D possibly matching TRBD1 (5 bases). V dropped 6 bases and J dropped 7 bases, with 12 bases sitting between them. The CDR3 sequence is 11 residues long. Germline values: CDR1 DFQATT, CDR2 SNEGSKA (reference sequence). This chain's CDR3 is CSAPAGRTQYF. DNA of the CDR3: TGCAGTGCCCCAGCAGGGCGGACCCAGTACTTC.

There are many counts of this clonotype. The chain employs TRBV24-1 and TRBJ2-5, with unresolved D. The CDR3 is made up of 13 amino acids. Germline V gene data show CDR1 as KGHDR and CDR2 as SFDVKD. Trimming left V 2 bases short and J 0 bases short, with 3 bases between. CDR3 region: CATSDSNQETQYF. The CDR3 DNA sequence: TGTGCCACCAGTGATTCCAACCAAGAGACCCAGTACTTC.

In its sample, this clonotype was seen many times. The V and J genes are TRBV19 and TRBJ2-3; 8 nucleotides match TRBD2. Germline CDR1 reads LNHDA; CDR2 reads SQIVND (reference sequence). The V and J ends lost 5 bases and 3 bases, in that order; junction bases with no gene match: 22. The CDR3 sequence is 20 residues long. CDR3 sequence: CASSFPFQGKLTSETDTQYF. In DNA form, the CDR3 reads TGTGCCAGTAGTTTCCCTTTTCAGGGGAAGCTGACTAGCGAAACAGATACGCAGTATTTT. The full variable domain, completed using reference TRBV19 and TRBJ2-3, is DGGITQSPKYLFRKEGQNVTLSCEQNLNHDAMYWYRQDPGQGLRLIYYSQIVNDFQKGDIAEGYSVSREKKESFPLTVTSAQKNPTAFYLCASSFPFQGKLTSETDTQYFGPGTRLTVL.

This chain links TRBV12-3 or TRBV12-4 with TRBJ2-4; 9 bases match TRBD1. J was trimmed by 6 bases and V by 6 bases; bases with no gene match: 3. This CDR3 is 13 amino acids long. Here the CDR3 reads CASSSTGGNIQYF. CDR3 nucleotide sequence: TGTGCCAGCAGCTCGACAGGGGGAAACATTCAGTACTTC.

The rearrangement uses TRBV2 and TRBJ2-5; 13 bases line up with TRBD2. V shed 4 bases, J shed 3 bases, and the junction held 17 bases outside the gene matches. CDR1 and CDR2 from the germline V gene are SNHLY and FYNNEI. The CDR3 is 20 amino acids. The CDR3: CASSGRLTSGGNPVKETQYF. CDR3 nucleotides: TGTGCCAGCAGTGGGCGGTTGACTAGCGGGGGGAACCCAGTAAAAGAGACCCAGTACTTC.

Of note for this clonotype: Sequence at one end of the junction differs from germline and may be a read error. This chain joins TRBV18 and TRBJ2-7; TRBD2 aligns across 12 bases. The CDR3 sequence is 18 residues long. CDR1 KGHSH and CDR2 LQKENI come from the germline V gene. The CDR3 nucleotides read TGTGCCAGCTCACCACCAGGACTAGCGGGGAATCTCCCCTACGAGCAGTGCTTC. This translates into CASSPPGLAGNLPYEQCF.

This clonotype was detected ten times or more. The genes are TRBV12-3 or TRBV12-4 and TRBJ2-1; D might be TRBD1 or TRBD2, each matching 6 bases. The CDR3 is made up of 13 amino acids. The V and J ends lost 6 bases and 4 bases respectively, with 10 bases between them. In DNA form, the CDR3 reads TGTGCCAGCAGGGACAGCGGGTACAATGAGCAGTTCTTC. Translated, it gives CASRDSGYNEQFF.

The gene calls are TRBV27 and TRBJ2-7; D might be TRBD2 (6 bases). This CDR3 is 13 amino acids long. Trimming took 5 bases from V and 4 from J, leaving 12 bases between them. Per germline, CDR1 MNHEY and CDR2 SMNVEV (reference sequence). The CDR3 is CASSPYLAYEQYF. As DNA, the CDR3 is TGTGCCAGCAGTCCTTATCTAGCGTACGAGCAGTACTTC.

This clonotype was detected ten times or more. The genes are TRBV7-6 and TRBJ2-1; possible D gene TRBD2, 6 bases. The germline V gene has CDR1 SGHVS and CDR2 FNYEAQ. The length of the CDR3 is 18 residues. Trimming removed 1 base from V and 2 bases from J, with 18 bases in between. CDR3 region: CASSLDGGITGAYNEQFF. The CDR3 nucleotides read TGTGCCAGCAGCTTAGATGGCGGGATTACCGGGGCCTACAATGAGCAGTTCTTC.

In this sample, this clonotype turned up a few times. The V and J genes are TRBV5-1 and TRBJ2-7, with TRBD2 matching over 8 bases. The CDR3 spans 18 residues. From germline, CDR1 is SGHRS and CDR2 YFSETQ. J gave up 3 bases and V 0 bases, and 14 bases lay outside the gene matches. The CDR3 DNA is TGCGCCAGCAGCTTGGCCGGAAGACTAGCGAGACCTTACTACGAGCAGTACTTC. This encodes CASSLAGRLARPYYEQYF.

The genes are TRBV15 and TRBJ2-3; D could derive from TRBD1 or TRBD2 (5 bases each). The CDR3 is 16 amino acids. The germline CDR1 and CDR2 sequences are LNHNV and YYDKDF (reference sequence). Trimming cost V 1 base and J 5 bases, with 16 bases left between them. The CDR3 reads CATSRGLTVAGDTQYF. For the CDR3, the DNA is TGTGCCACCAGCAGAGGGCTGACAGTTGCGGGAGATACGCAGTATTTT. Variable domain in full (rest from reference TRBV15 and TRBJ2-3): DAMVIQNPRYQVTQFGKPVTLSCSQTLNHNVMYWYQQKSSQAPKLLFHYYDKDFNNEADTPDNFQSRRPNTSFCFLDIRSPGLGDTAMYLCATSRGLTVAGDTQYFGPGTRLTVL.

This chain joins TRBV3-1 and TRBJ1-6; 8 positions agree with TRBD1. Trimming removed 0 bases from V and 14 bases from J; junction bases left unmatched: 6. The length of the CDR3 is 14 residues. CDR1 is LGHDT, CDR2 YNNKEL, per germline (reference sequence). The CDR3 reads CASSQDRGQGTLHF. The CDR3 nucleotides read TGTGCCAGCAGCCAAGACAGGGGGCAAGGCACCCTCCACTTT.

This rearrangement joins TRBV20-1 to TRBJ2-1; D gene uncertain. Per the germline V gene, CDR1 is DFQATT and CDR2 is SNEGSKA (reference sequence). This CDR3 region has 14 residues. V dropped 6 bases and J dropped 0 bases, with 12 bases sitting between them. The CDR3 spells CSARPKFSYNEQFF. CDR3 nucleotides: TGCAGTGCGCGCCCCAAATTCTCCTACAATGAGCAGTTCTTC.

The chain joins TRBV28 to TRBJ1-4; D gene unclear. Trimming took 6 bases from V and 0 from J, leaving 2 bases between them. Germline CDR1 and CDR2: MDHEN and SYDVKM. The CDR3 spans 12 residues. The chain's CDR3 is CASRSTNEKLFF. The CDR3 DNA is TGTGCCAGCAGGTCAACTAATGAAAAACTGTTTTTT.

This clonotype was counted a few times. The chain employs TRBV5-1 and TRBJ2-1; TRBD2 matches 14 bases. The V and J ends lost 0 bases and 6 bases, in that order; junction bases with no gene match: 2. This CDR3 region has 16 residues. The germline CDR1 and CDR2 sequences are SGHRS and YFSETQ. Written as DNA, the CDR3 is TGCGCCAGCAGCTTGGTGACTAGCGGGGGGGCCAATGAGCAGTTCTTC. This codes for CASSLVTSGGANEQFF. The whole variable domain, remainder taken from reference TRBV5-1 and TRBJ2-1, is KAGVTQTPRYLIKTRGQQVTLSCSPISGHRSVSWYQQTPGQGLQFLFEYFSETQRNKGNFPGRFSGRQFSNSRSEMNVSTLELGDSALYLCASSLVTSGGANEQFFGPGTRLTVL.

The chain carries TRBV12-3 or TRBV12-4 and TRBJ1-5; 11 bases line up with TRBD1. The CDR3 is 16 residues long. The V gene end was trimmed by 4 bases and the J gene end by 16 bases; junction bases not matched to a gene: 18. The CDR3 coding sequence is TGTGCCAGCAGTTACCTAGGGGGACAGGGGGTTTTAGCTTACCATTTT. It codes for CASSYLGGQGVLAYHF.

The chain carries TRBV7-6 and TRBJ2-7, with 10 bases lining up with TRBD2. J was trimmed by 1 base and V by 5 bases; bases with no gene match: 5. The length of the CDR3 is 15 residues. Germline CDR1 reads SGHVS; CDR2 reads FNYEAQ. CDR3 sequence: CASSTAAGGSYEQYF. CDR3 coding DNA: TGTGCCAGCAGCACCGCAGCGGGAGGGTCCTACGAGCAGTACTTC.

The CDR3 loop is CASSLSGGVTDTQYF. Here the CDR3 DNA reads TGTGCCAGCAGCTTGAGCGGGGGGGTCACAGATACGCAGTATTTT. The rearrangement joins TRBV7-3 to TRBJ2-3, with 10 bases identical to TRBD2. V was clipped by 3 bases and J by 2 bases; unmatched bases: 2. CDR3 size: 15 residues. In germline, CDR1 is SGHTA, CDR2 FQGTGA.

This clonotype appeared a few times. The chain links TRBV5-6 to TRBJ1-4, with TRBD1 matching 7 bases. The CDR3 sequence is 15 residues long. The trim removed 5 bases at V and 4 bases at J, leaving 8 bases unmatched. Per the germline V gene, CDR1 is SGHDT and CDR2 is YYEEEE. The CDR3 nucleotides read TGTGCCAGCAGTTACGTAGGACAGGATAATGAAAAACTGTTTTTT. The encoded protein is CASSYVGQDNEKLFF. Together with reference TRBV5-6 and TRBJ1-4, the CDR3 gives the full variable domain: DAGVTQSPTHLIKTRGQQVTLRCSPKSGHDTVSWYQQALGQGPQFIFQYYEEEERQRGNFPDRFSGHQFPNYSSELNVNALLLGDSALYLCASSYVGQDNEKLFFGSGTQLSVL.